This paragraph reports one TCR beta chain. The germline V gene encodes CDR1 SNHLY and CDR2 FYNNEI. This CDR3 has 14 residues. V was shortened by 6 bases and J by 4 bases, with 10 bases between the two germline ends. Per the original data handling: The assay estimated nucleated cells by amplifying reference gene primers. Clones were read by immunoSEQ multiplex PCR, and TCRdb kept only the in-frame ones, dropping some. V, J and clone size reflect that table, while D and trimming were determined from the DNA. The sample lists 90,000 to 100,000 clones; around 84% were seen once. This record comes from a study of blood T cell repertoires in COVID-19.

Sequenced input: peripheral blood. This receptor was identified in a man between 60 and 75 years old with acute or convalescent COVID-19. V is TRBV2 and J is TRBJ1-6; perhaps TRBD1 as D (6 bases). CDR3 amino acids: CASRRTDYNSPLHF. CDR3 nucleotide sequence: TGTGCCAGCAGGAGGACAGATTATAATTCACCCCTCCACTTT. Using reference TRBV2 and TRBJ1-6 for the parts outside the CDR3, the full variable domain is EPEVTQTPSHQVTQMGQEVILRCVPISNHLYFYWYRQILGQKVEFLVSFYNNEISEKSEIFDDQFSVERPDGSNFTLKIRSTKLEDSAMYFCASRRTDYNSPLHFGNGTRLTVT.